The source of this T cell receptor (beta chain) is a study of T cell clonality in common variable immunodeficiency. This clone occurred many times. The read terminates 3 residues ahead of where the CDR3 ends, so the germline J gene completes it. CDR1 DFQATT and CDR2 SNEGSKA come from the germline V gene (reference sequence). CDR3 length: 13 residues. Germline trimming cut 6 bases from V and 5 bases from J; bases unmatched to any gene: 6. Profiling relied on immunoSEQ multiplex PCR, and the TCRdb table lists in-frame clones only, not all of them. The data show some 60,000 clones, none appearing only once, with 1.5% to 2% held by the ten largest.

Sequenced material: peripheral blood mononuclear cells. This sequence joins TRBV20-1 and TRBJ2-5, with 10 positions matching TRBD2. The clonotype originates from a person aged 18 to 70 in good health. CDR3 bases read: TGCAGTGCCAATGGACTAGCGGACGAGACC. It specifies CSANGLADET. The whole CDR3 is CSANGLADETQYF.